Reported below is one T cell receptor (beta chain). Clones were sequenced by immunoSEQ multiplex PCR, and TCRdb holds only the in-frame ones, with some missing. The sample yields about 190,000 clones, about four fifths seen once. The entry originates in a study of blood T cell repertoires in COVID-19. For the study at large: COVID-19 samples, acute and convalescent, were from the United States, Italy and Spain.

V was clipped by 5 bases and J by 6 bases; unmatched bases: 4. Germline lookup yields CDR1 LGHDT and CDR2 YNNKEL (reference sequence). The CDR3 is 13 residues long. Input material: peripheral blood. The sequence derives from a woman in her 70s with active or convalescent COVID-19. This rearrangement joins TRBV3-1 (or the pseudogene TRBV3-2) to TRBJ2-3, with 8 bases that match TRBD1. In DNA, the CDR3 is TGTGCCAGCAGCAACAGGGGGACGGATACGCAGTATTTT. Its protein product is CASSNRGTDTQYF.